This entry lists 13 T cell receptor beta chains sequenced from one sample in a study of T cell repertoires in cytomegalovirus infection. TCRdb redid the calling of the reads with MiXCR, one entry per CDR3 protein. The sample carries roughly 800,000 distinct CDR3 sequences, 29% recorded once. Antigens of these TCRs are unknown. Specimen: cultured CD8+ T cells from PBMCs, collected from culture after CMV antigen stimulation. Source of these receptors: a human donor in good health (CMV status not recorded). Some clones in this sample may be carry-over from other donors' samples.

This clonotype was picked up a small number of times. The chain joins TRBV6-2 or TRBV6-3 to TRBJ2-7, with 7 bases identical to TRBD2. Germline V gene data show CDR1 as MNHEY and CDR2 as SVGEGT. This CDR3 has 14 residues. The junction had 6 bases not matched to a gene; V was cut back by 5 bases and J by 2 bases. CDR3 sequence: CASSRSGGAYEQYF. CDR3 DNA: TGTGCCAGCAGTCGGTCGGGGGGTGCCTACGAGCAGTACTTC.

The sample holds many counts of this clonotype. The CDR3 nucleotides read TGTGCCAGCAGTCTCCGACAGGGATTCTACAATGAGCAGTTCTTC. Translating it yields CASSLRQGFYNEQFF. The chain recombines TRBV12-3 or TRBV12-4 with TRBJ2-1; 7 nucleotides match TRBD1. Trimming cost V 5 bases and J 3 bases; bases outside gene matches: 7. The CDR3 length is 15 residues.

The sample holds many counts of this clonotype. CDR3 in DNA: TGTGCCAGCAGCGACAGGATTTCCTACAATGAGCAGTTCTTC. It encodes CASSDRISYNEQFF. This rearrangement joins TRBV7-2 to TRBJ2-1, with D possibly being TRBD1 (6 bases). This CDR3 spans 14 amino acids. The germline gives CDR1 SGHTA, CDR2 FQGNSA. Trimming left V 5 bases short and J 1 base short, with 9 bases between.

The gene calls are TRBV7-9 and TRBJ2-5, with D maybe TRBD1 (6 bases). CDR3 length: 14 amino acids. Germline V gene lookup returns CDR1 SEHNR and CDR2 FQNEAQ (reference sequence). With 0 bases removed from V and 5 bases from J, the gap between germline ends came to 10 bases. CDR3 bases: TGTGCCAGCAGCTTAGCTCTCCAGGGGGAGACCCAGTACTTC. Amino acids: CASSLALQGETQYF.

This clonotype was observed a handful of times. The rearrangement uses TRBV27 and TRBJ2-1; 7 positions match TRBD2. CDR1 is MNHEY, CDR2 SMNVEV, per germline (reference sequence). This CDR3 has 12 amino acids. The junction had 4 bases not matched to a gene; V was cut back by 2 bases and J by 12 bases. CDR3 nucleotide sequence: TGTGCCAGCAGTTTAGGTCCGGGGGGGCAGTTCTTC. Amino acid sequence: CASSLGPGGQFF.

The chain combines TRBV5-1 with TRBJ2-2, with D uncertain. V dropped 2 bases and J dropped 2 bases, with 10 bases sitting between them. The germline V gene has CDR1 SGHRS and CDR2 YFSETQ. The CDR3 is 15 amino acids. DNA of the CDR3: TGCGCCAGCAGCTTAGTTTGGCCCAACACCGGGGAGCTGTTTTTT. Protein: CASSLVWPNTGELFF.

This clonotype was seen a few times. The V and J genes are TRBV7-9 and TRBJ2-1, with TRBD1 as a possible D gene (5 bases). V was pared by 5 bases and J by 6 bases, with 11 bases between. CDR1 is SEHNR and CDR2 is FQNEAQ in the germline V gene (reference sequence). This CDR3 is built from 13 residues. The CDR3 DNA sequence: TGTGCCAGCAGCGCCCAGACAGTCAATGAGCAGTTCTTC. This codes for CASSAQTVNEQFF.

This clonotype was counted at least ten times. The chain recombines TRBV7-9 with TRBJ1-5; D possibly corresponds to TRBD1 (6 bases). Between the trimmed V and J ends, which lost 5 bases and 4 bases, there was a span of 15 bases. The CDR3 loop spans 15 amino acids. Germline V lookup: CDR1 SEHNR, CDR2 FQNEAQ (reference sequence). Here the CDR3 reads CASSPPTGYNQPQHF. The DNA for the CDR3 is TGTGCCAGCAGCCCCCCGACAGGATATAATCAGCCCCAGCATTTT.

This clonotype was counted many times. This chain links TRBV7-2 with TRBJ2-1; maybe TRBD1 (6 bases). The length of the CDR3 is 14 residues. In germline, CDR1 is SGHTA, CDR2 FQGNSA. Trimming took 3 bases from V and 6 from J, leaving 12 bases between them. The CDR3 nucleotides read TGTGCCAGCAGCTTCCCGGGACATATCAATGAGCAGTTCTTC. Residues: CASSFPGHINEQFF.

This clonotype was recorded a few times. The rearrangement joins TRBV6-5 to TRBJ2-5, with D uncertain. Germline-derived CDR1 and CDR2 are MNHEY and SVGAGI. Trimming cost V 4 bases and J 0 bases, with 12 bases left between them. The CDR3 contains 15 residues. CDR3 sequence (DNA): TGTGCCAGCAGTTCCCTAATTATGGACCAAGAGACCCAGTACTTC. This gives the protein CASSSLIMDQETQYF.

This chain joins TRBV6-6 and TRBJ2-5; 8 bases line up with TRBD2. Germline CDR1 MNHNY, CDR2 SVGAGI (reference sequence). The V gene end was trimmed by 2 bases and the J gene end by 2 bases; junction bases not matched to a gene: 10. The CDR3 covers 17 residues. The CDR3 reads CASSYTTRTGGQETQYF. As DNA, the CDR3 is TGTGCCAGCAGTTACACAACACGAACGGGGGGGCAAGAGACCCAGTACTTC.

The rearrangement joins TRBV20-1 to TRBJ1-4, with D hard to call. This CDR3 comprises 16 residues. Trimming shortened V by 1 base and J by 12 bases, and 24 bases separated the two germline ends. Germline CDR1 DFQATT, CDR2 SNEGSKA (reference sequence). DNA of the CDR3: TGCAGTGCTAGAGCCCACAGTGGGATCGGAGCGCGAGAACTGTTTTTT. Amino acid sequence: CSARAHSGIGARELFF.

This clonotype showed up just a few times. The V and J genes are TRBV12-3 or TRBV12-4 and TRBJ2-6; D is unclear. V was shortened by 5 bases and J by 2 bases, with 10 bases between the two germline ends. CDR3 size: 15 residues. The CDR3 spells CASSPGLTGANVLTF. For the CDR3, the DNA is TGTGCCAGCAGTCCCGGGTTAACTGGGGCCAACGTCCTGACTTTC.